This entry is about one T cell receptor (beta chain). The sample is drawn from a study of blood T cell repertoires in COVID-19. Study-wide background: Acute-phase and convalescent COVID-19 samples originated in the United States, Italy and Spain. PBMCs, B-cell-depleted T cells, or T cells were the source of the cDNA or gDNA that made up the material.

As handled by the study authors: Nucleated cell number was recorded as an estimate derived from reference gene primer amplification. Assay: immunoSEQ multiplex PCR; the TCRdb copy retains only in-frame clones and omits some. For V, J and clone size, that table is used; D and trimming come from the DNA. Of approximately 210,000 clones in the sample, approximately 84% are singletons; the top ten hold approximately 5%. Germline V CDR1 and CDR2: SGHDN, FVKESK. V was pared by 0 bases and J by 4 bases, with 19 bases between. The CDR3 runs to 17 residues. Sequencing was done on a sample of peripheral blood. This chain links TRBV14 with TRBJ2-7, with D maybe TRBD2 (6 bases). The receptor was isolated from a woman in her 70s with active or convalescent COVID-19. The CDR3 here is CASSQDGFRGFSYEQYF. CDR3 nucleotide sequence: TGTGCCAGCAGCCAAGATGGTTTCCGGGGGTTCTCGTACGAGCAGTACTTC.